The 13 T cell receptor beta chains presented below share a single source sample, sequenced in a study of human T cells and chemical hapten exposure. Time point described: patch test 1, 2 weeks after DPC sensitization. Noted treatment: therapeutic diphenylcyclopropenone sensitization with weekly scalp DPC. TCRdb independently ran MiXCR on the RACE reads; one entry per CDR3 protein. This sample has some 340,000 distinct CDR3 sequences, with around 7% found just once. Sequencing used whole blood, obtained in connection with sensitization to the hapten diphenylcyclopropenone (DPC). The origin of the receptors is a woman under 30 with alopecia areata. Some clones in this sample may be carry-over from other donors' samples.

The chain couples TRBV4-1 to TRBJ1-4; no reliable D call. The CDR3 consists of 17 residues. The germline V and J ends were trimmed by 0 bases and 0 bases, with 11 bases remaining between them. The germline gives CDR1 MGHRA, CDR2 YSYEKL. CDR3 coding DNA: TGCGCCAGCAGCCAAGATTGGAGGAGTTCAACTAATGAAAAACTGTTTTTT. This sequence encodes CASSQDWRSSTNEKLFF.

This clonotype was observed a few times. CDR3 protein: CSAATAGTGPYEQYF. The CDR3 DNA is TGCAGCGCCGCCACCGCCGGGACAGGTCCCTACGAGCAGTACTTC. The chain recombines TRBV29-1 with TRBJ2-7; 8 bases line up with TRBD1. V was clipped by 7 bases and J by 2 bases; unmatched bases: 13. The V gene's germline CDR1 is SQVTM and CDR2 ANQGSEA. There are 15 residues in the CDR3.

The chain carries TRBV5-5 and TRBJ1-6; tentatively, D is TRBD1 (5 bases). Germline V gene lookup returns CDR1 SGHKS and CDR2 YYEKEE (reference sequence). This CDR3 is 16 amino acids long. V was cut by 0 bases and J by 5 bases, with 12 bases left in between. The CDR3 protein is CASSLAGGVNNSPLHF. In DNA, the CDR3 is TGTGCCAGCAGCTTGGCCGGGGGAGTAAATAATTCACCCCTCCACTTT.

This clonotype was observed at least ten times. The V call is TRBV12-3 or TRBV12-4, the J call TRBJ2-3; 13 bases are a match to TRBD2. CDR3 length: 17 amino acids. The V segment lost 3 bases and the J segment 2 bases; nucleotides outside the gene matches: 5. The CDR3 region has the DNA TGTGCCAGCAGTTTTCGACTAGCGGGGGGCCCCACAGATACGCAGTATTTT. It yields the protein CASSFRLAGGPTDTQYF.

This clonotype was picked up a small number of times. Here the CDR3 reads CASSFLASGRYEQYF. CDR3 nucleotides: TGTGCCAGCAGCTTTTTGGCTAGCGGACGGTACGAGCAGTACTTC. The chain is built from TRBV13 and TRBJ2-7; 7 bases are shared with TRBD2. After removal of 3 bases from V and 4 bases from J, the junction contained 9 bases not matched to a gene. This CDR3 is 15 amino acids long. Germline lookup yields CDR1 PRHDT and CDR2 FYEKMQ (reference sequence).

The table lists this clonotype with a few counts. V is TRBV12-3 or TRBV12-4 and J is TRBJ2-3; 15 bases are shared with TRBD2. CDR3 length equals 18 residues. J gave up 6 bases and V 6 bases, and 13 bases lay outside the gene matches. Here the CDR3 reads CASSPQTGTSGGRDTQYF. The CDR3 DNA is TGTGCCAGCAGCCCCCAGACCGGGACTAGCGGGGGGCGGGATACGCAGTATTTT.

The V and J genes are TRBV6-1 and TRBJ2-2, with TRBD2 as a possible D gene (6 bases). Trimming took off 1 base at V and 4 bases at J, with 10 bases between the two ends. CDR1 MNHNS and CDR2 SASEGT come from the germline V gene. This CDR3 comprises 15 residues. In nucleotides, the CDR3 is TGTGCCAGCAGTGAAGTTGGAGGGGCCACCGGGGAGCTGTTTTTT. It yields the protein CASSEVGGATGELFF.

The chain employs TRBV21-1 and TRBJ1-1. TRBV21-1 is a documented pseudogene. The CDR3 has 18 amino acids. In nucleotides, the CDR3 is TGTGCCAGCAGCGAAGTACTGAGTTGGTTCGCAGCGAACACTGAAGCTTTCTTT. Translating gives CASSEVLSWFAANTEAFF.

This clonotype turned up a few times. The chain is built from TRBV4-2 and TRBJ1-5, with 8 bases lining up with TRBD1. Losses at the gene ends were 3 bases for V and 3 bases for J; bases not matched to a gene: 7. Per the germline V gene, CDR1 is LGHNA and CDR2 is YNFKEQ. The CDR3 totals 16 residues. In nucleotides, the CDR3 is TGTGCCAGCAGCCAGGGTTACAGGGGGGACAATCAGCCCCAGCATTTT. Protein: CASSQGYRGDNQPQHF.

Ten or more counts support this clonotype. The chain carries TRBV29-1 and TRBJ1-2; 7 nucleotides line up with TRBD1. Germline CDR1 is SQVTM and CDR2 is ANQGSEA. After removal of 4 bases from V and 5 bases from J, the junction contained 4 bases not matched to a gene. This CDR3 is built from 12 residues. The CDR3 here is CSVGTGTYGYTF. In DNA form, the CDR3 reads TGCAGCGTTGGGACAGGCACTTATGGCTACACCTTC.

This clonotype was found a few times. The chain has TRBV29-1 and TRBJ1-3; 9 bases match TRBD1. Germline V gene data show CDR1 as SQVTM and CDR2 as ANQGSEA. Germline trimming cut 7 bases from V and 4 bases from J; bases unmatched to any gene: 5. The CDR3 has 13 residues. CDR3 amino acids: CSAGQGLGNTIYF. The CDR3 DNA reads as TGCAGCGCCGGACAGGGGCTGGGAAACACCATATATTTT.

This clonotype was counted only a few times. The chain employs TRBV5-5 and TRBJ2-1, with 8 bases lining up with TRBD1. Germline CDR1 SGHKS, CDR2 YYEKEE (reference sequence). J gave up 8 bases and V 5 bases, and 9 bases lay outside the gene matches. The CDR3 has 14 amino acids. The CDR3 coding sequence is TGTGCCAGCAGGCGGGACAGGTCATCGGATGAGCAGTTCTTC. The encoded protein is CASRRDRSSDEQFF.

The rearrangement uses TRBV10-3 and TRBJ1-6; a weak D match, TRBD1 (6 bases). Germline CDR1 reads ENHRY; CDR2 reads SYGVKD. CDR3 size: 12 residues. V dropped 11 bases and J dropped 7 bases, with 12 bases sitting between them. CDR3 in amino acids: CASRDINSPLHF. As DNA, the CDR3 is TGTGCCTCCCGGGACATAAATTCACCCCTCCACTTT.